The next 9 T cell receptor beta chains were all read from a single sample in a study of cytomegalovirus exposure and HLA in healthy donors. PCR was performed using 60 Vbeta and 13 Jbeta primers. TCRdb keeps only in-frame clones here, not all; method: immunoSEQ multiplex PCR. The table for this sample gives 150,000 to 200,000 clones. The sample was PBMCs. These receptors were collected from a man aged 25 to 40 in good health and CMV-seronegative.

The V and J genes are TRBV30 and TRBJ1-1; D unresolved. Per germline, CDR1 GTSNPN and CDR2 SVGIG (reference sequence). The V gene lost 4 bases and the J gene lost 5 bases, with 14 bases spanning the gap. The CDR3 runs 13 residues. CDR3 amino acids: CAWTTGPGTEAFF. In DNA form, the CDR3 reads TGTGCCTGGACCACTGGGCCGGGGACTGAAGCTTTCTTT.

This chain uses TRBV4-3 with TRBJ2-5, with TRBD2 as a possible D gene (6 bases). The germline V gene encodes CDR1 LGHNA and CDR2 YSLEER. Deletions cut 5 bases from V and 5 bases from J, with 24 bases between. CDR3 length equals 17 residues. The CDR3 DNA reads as TGCGCCAGCAGCTGGCGATTTACGACTAGTGAGGGGGAGACCCAGTACTTC. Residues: CASSWRFTTSEGETQYF.

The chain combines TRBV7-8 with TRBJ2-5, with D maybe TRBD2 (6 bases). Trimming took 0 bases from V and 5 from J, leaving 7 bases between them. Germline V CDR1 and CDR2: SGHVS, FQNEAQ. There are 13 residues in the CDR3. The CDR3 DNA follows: TGTGCCAGCAGCTTAGCGGAGGGGGAGACCCAGTACTTC. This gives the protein CASSLAEGETQYF.

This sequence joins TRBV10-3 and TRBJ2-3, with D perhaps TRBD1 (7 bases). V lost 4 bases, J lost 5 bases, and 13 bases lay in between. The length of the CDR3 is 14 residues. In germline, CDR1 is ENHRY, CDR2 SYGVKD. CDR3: CAISVEGAKDTQYF. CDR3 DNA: TGTGCCATCAGTGTGGAGGGGGCCAAAGATACGCAGTATTTT.

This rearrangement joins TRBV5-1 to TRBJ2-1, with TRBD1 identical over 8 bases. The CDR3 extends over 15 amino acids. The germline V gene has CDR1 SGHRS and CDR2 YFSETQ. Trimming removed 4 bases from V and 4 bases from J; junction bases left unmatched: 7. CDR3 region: CASSAGQGIYNEQFF. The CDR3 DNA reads TGCGCCAGCAGCGCCGGACAGGGCATTTACAATGAGCAGTTCTTC.

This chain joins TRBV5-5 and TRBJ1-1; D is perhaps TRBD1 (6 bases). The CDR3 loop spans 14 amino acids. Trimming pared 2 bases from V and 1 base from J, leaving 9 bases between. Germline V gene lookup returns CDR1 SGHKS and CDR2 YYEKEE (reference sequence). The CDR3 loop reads CASSFPTGNTEAFF. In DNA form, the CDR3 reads TGTGCCAGCAGCTTCCCGACAGGGAACACTGAAGCTTTCTTT.

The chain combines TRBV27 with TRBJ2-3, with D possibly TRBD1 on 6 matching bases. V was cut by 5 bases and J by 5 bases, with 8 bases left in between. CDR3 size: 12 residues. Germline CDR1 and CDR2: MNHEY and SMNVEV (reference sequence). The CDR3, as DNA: TGTGCCAGCAGTGTGACAGGAGATACGCAGTATTTT. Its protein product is CASSVTGDTQYF.

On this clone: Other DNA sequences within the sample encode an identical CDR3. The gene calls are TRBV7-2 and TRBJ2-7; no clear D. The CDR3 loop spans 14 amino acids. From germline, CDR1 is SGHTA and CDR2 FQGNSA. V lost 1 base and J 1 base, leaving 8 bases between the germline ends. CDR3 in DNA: TGTGCCAGCAGCTTAGTGGGCACTTCCTACGAGCAGTACTTC. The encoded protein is CASSLVGTSYEQYF.

Written as DNA, the CDR3 is TGTGCCTGGAGTGTACAGACTAACTATGGCTACACCTTC. Its translation: CAWSVQTNYGYTF. The chain recombines TRBV30 with TRBJ1-2, with unresolved D. This CDR3 is built from 13 residues. The V end was cut by 0 bases, the J end by 0 bases, with 5 bases between. Germline V CDR1 and CDR2: GTSNPN, SVGIG (reference sequence).